The 9 T cell receptor beta chains below come from one sample, sequenced in a study of T cell repertoires in cytomegalovirus infection. TCRdb reanalysed the reads using MiXCR and keeps one entry per CDR3 protein. The profile shows some 900,000 distinct CDR3 sequences, over 25% of them singletons. These receptors' antigens are unknown. Sequencing was performed on cultured CD8+ T cells from PBMCs, taken from culture after CMV antigen stimulation. The receptors originated from a human donor in good health (CMV status not recorded). Some clones in this sample may be carry-over from other donors' samples.

This clonotype has a count of ten or more. Here the CDR3 reads CASFSGGSTDTQYF. The CDR3 bases are TGTGCCAGCTTTAGCGGGGGAAGCACAGATACGCAGTATTTT. J is TRBJ2-3 and V is TRBV12-3 or TRBV12-4; 9 positions agree with TRBD2. J gave up 0 bases and V 8 bases, and 3 bases lay outside the gene matches. This CDR3 comprises 14 residues.

The chain uses TRBV2 and TRBJ1-1, with 8 nucleotides matching TRBD1. The CDR3 has 14 amino acids. Germline CDR1 reads SNHLY; CDR2 reads FYNNEI. J lost 2 bases, V lost 7 bases, and 6 bases had no gene match. In DNA, the CDR3 is TGTGCCAGCAATGAGGGACAGGTTAACACTGAAGCTTTCTTT. Translation gives CASNEGQVNTEAFF.

This clonotype showed up just a few times. The rearrangement links TRBV4-3 to TRBJ2-7; TRBD1 is a possible D gene (5 bases). The CDR3 length is 18 residues. Germline assignment: CDR1 LGHNA and CDR2 YSLEER. V shed 1 base and J shed 1 base, with 20 bases lying between them. The CDR3 reads CASSQGGPGFVVSYEQYV. The CDR3 DNA is TGCGCCAGCAGCCAAGGTGGGCCAGGGTTCGTTGTTTCCTACGAGCAGTACGTC.

In its sample, this clonotype was seen a few times. This chain connects TRBV6-1 to TRBJ1-5; the D is unclear. The V end lost 5 bases, the J end lost 1 base, and 12 bases lay between the germline ends. This CDR3 has 15 amino acids. CDR1 is MNHNS and CDR2 is SASEGT in the germline V gene. The CDR3 bases are TGTGCCAGCAGTCACGGGGTGGCGAGCAATCAGCCCCAGCATTTT. The encoded protein is CASSHGVASNQPQHF.

The chain joins TRBV10-3 to TRBJ2-7; possible D gene TRBD2, 6 bases. Germline V lookup: CDR1 ENHRY, CDR2 SYGVKD. V was pared by 0 bases and J by 3 bases, with 9 bases between. This CDR3 comprises 14 residues. The CDR3 loop is CAISESGSDYEQYV. DNA for the CDR3: TGTGCCATCAGTGAGTCCGGGAGTGACTACGAGCAGTACGTC.

J is TRBJ2-1 and V is TRBV20-1; possible D gene TRBD2, 7 bases. V was pared by 5 bases and J by 3 bases, with 17 bases between. Germline assignment: CDR1 DFQATT and CDR2 SNEGSKA (reference sequence). This CDR3 spans 15 amino acids. The CDR3 coding sequence is TGCAGTGCTCCATCGGCGGGGGCGAGCTACAATGAGCAGTTCTTC. This encodes CSAPSAGASYNEQFF.

This CDR3 is CASSDRPMNTEAFF. The CDR3, as DNA: TGTGCCAGCAGTGATAGGCCTATGAACACTGAAGCTTTCTTT. The chain has TRBV2 and TRBJ1-1; no definite D call. The CDR3 sequence is 14 residues long. V was trimmed by 3 bases and J by 0 bases, leaving 8 bases between them. Germline CDR1 is SNHLY and CDR2 is FYNNEI. Supplemented by reference TRBV2 and TRBJ1-1, the full variable domain reads EPEVTQTPSHQVTQMGQEVILRCVPISNHLYFYWYRQILGQKVEFLVSFYNNEISEKSEIFDDQFSVERPDGSNFTLKIRSTKLEDSAMYFCASSDRPMNTEAFFGQGTRLTVV.

This rearrangement joins TRBV12-3 or TRBV12-4 to TRBJ1-6; D is unclear. The CDR3 sequence is 13 residues long. Trimming left V 6 bases short and J 5 bases short, with 8 bases between. The chain's CDR3 is CASRPADNSPLHF. In nucleotides, the CDR3 is TGTGCCAGCAGGCCAGCAGATAATTCACCCCTCCACTTT.

The CDR3 region is CASSRPTAPYGYTF. The CDR3 DNA is TGTGCCAGCAGCCGCCCGACGGCGCCCTATGGCTACACCTTC. This sequence joins TRBV14 and TRBJ1-2, with D unresolved. The CDR3 contains 14 residues. The germline V gene has CDR1 SGHDN and CDR2 FVKESK. V lost 4 bases to trimming and J lost 4 bases, with 13 bases between them. The full variable domain, rest sourced from reference TRBV14 and TRBJ1-2, is EAGVTQFPSHSVIEKGQTVTLRCDPISGHDNLYWYRRVMGKEIKFLLHFVKESKQDESGMPNNRFLAERTGGTYSTLKVQPAELEDSGVYFCASSRPTAPYGYTFGSGTRLTVV.